This TCR beta chain came from a study of blood T cell repertoires in COVID-19. For the study at large: Collection of acute and convalescent COVID-19 samples took place in the United States, Italy and Spain. Sources were T cells, B-cell-depleted T cells, or PBMCs; the material itself was cDNA or gDNA.

Source study methods: Nucleated cell number was recorded as an estimate derived from reference gene primer amplification. The protocol was immunoSEQ multiplex PCR, while the TCRdb copy is restricted to in-frame clones and leaves out a portion. V, J and clone size were drawn from that table, and D and trimming were deduced from the DNA. Counted here are 110,000 to 150,000 clones, 85% to 90% occurring once; the ten biggest clones make up around 2.9%. This clone has just one count. V dropped 5 bases and J dropped 0 bases, with 11 bases sitting between them. The CDR3 sequence is 14 residues long. CDR1 is SGHAT and CDR2 is FQNNGV in the germline V gene.

The specimen sequenced was peripheral blood. The sequence was collected from a man in his 60s with active or convalescent COVID-19. The rearrangement joins TRBV11-2 to TRBJ2-7, with D perhaps TRBD1 (6 bases). The CDR3 bases are TGTGCCAGCAGCCGCGACAGGTCCTCCTACGAGCAGTACTTC. It specifies CASSRDRSSYEQYF.